This T cell receptor beta chain was obtained from a study of Graves' ophthalmopathy and Graves' hyperthyroidism (dated by TCRdb to 2017 to 2018). About the study as a whole: Hyperthyroidism was considered stable if no progression to ophthalmopathy occurred within 18 months of follow-up. Following sampling, methimazole starting at 30 mg daily was administered to hyperthyroidism patients, and high-dose intravenous methylprednisolone was administered to ophthalmopathy patients. In total, around 130 blood samples were TCR-sequenced: 43 ophthalmopathy, around 75 hyperthyroidism and roughly 17 hyperthyroidism-to-ophthalmopathy patients. For independent validation, a separate cohort was made up of fewer than 20 hyperthyroidism patients plus 17 patients who later progressed from hyperthyroidism to ophthalmopathy. TCR beta repertoire signatures were used to distinguish Graves' ophthalmopathy from Graves' hyperthyroidism and to predict progression to ophthalmopathy. To explore V-J signatures that separate ophthalmopathy from hyperthyroidism, a discovery set of about a hundred patients was enrolled, consisting of about 45 with ophthalmopathy and around 60 with stable hyperthyroidism. In roughly 6 hyperthyroidism patients, T-cell repertoires of thyroid tissue and blood were compared. The research as a whole found: Most expanded thyroid clonotypes with frequency above 0.001 were also detected in blood, suggesting blood repertoires may reflect the thyroid immune response. In validation, the model predicted ophthalmopathy progression with 55% to 71% sensitivity and approximately 72% specificity; some 13 predicted patients were CT-confirmed with GO in a median of approximately six months. In cross-validation, the 13-signature model distinguished ophthalmopathy from stable hyperthyroidism with around 90% sensitivity and approximately 81% specificity, while in the test set the corresponding values were 80% and 75%. No statistical method was used to predetermine the sample size, and group allocation was not hidden from the investigators.

In regard to this clonotype: The clone's antigen remains unknown. Base qualities were left out, and no much larger clone turns up one base away.

Hyperthyroidism patients were newly diagnosed, were aged 18 to 65 years, and had a disease duration under 2 months. Patients with other autoimmune diseases, uncontrolled infections, pregnancy or lactation were excluded from the study. Clinical symptoms, serum thyroxine, TRAb, thyroid ultrasound and orbital computed tomography were used for diagnosis. Total RNA was extracted using Trizol reagent, and RNA quality was checked on an Agilent 2100 Bioanalyzer. For repertoire sequencing, TCR beta CDR3 regions were amplified from RNA transcripts. The first round was an RT-PCR using HTBI primers with the Qiagen OneStep RT-PCR kit, and this first round was followed by a second-round multiplex PCR, then size selection and purification. The libraries underwent paired-end sequencing with 100 bp reads on an Illumina HiSeq2000. Turning to the authors' computational methods: Reads were processed with SOAPnuke, discarding reads with adapters, uncalled bases, mean Phred below 15, or no exact constant-primer or identifier match. COPE v1.2.5 was used to merge the high-quality paired reads. Each unique nucleotide sequence was treated as a clonotype, and MiTCR v1.1 was used to align the clonotypes to the IMGT TRB V, D and J references. Only V-J combinations with frequency above 0.0001 were analysed, covering around 99% of repertoires. A TCR clonal expansion and chaos score per V-J combination was defined as the ratio of F50 clonal expansion to chaos observed in the TCRdist matrix. Welch's t-statistics and random forest were used to reduce the features to roughly 14 V-J combinations, which were then used as input to a naive Bayes classifier. The Morisita-Horn index was used to measure how similar the thyroid and blood repertoires were. In-frame beta chains were kept once TCRdb had trimmed the public reads at Q25 with fastp and called clones with MiXCR. Merged by CDR3 protein, the rows form single entries marked with the most common genes and DNA. In this record, the V and J calls reflect TCRdb's handling and not the investigators' own analysis. In this sample the table shows 500,000 to 600,000 distinct CDR3 sequences, 35% to 45% of which occur a single time. The ten top clones hold 3.5% to 4.5% of the sample.

Spanning cysteine to phenylalanine, the CDR3 consists of 16 amino acids. The only DNA kept is the CDR3, 48 bases in frame from the first base. Cut back by 1 base and 7 bases, the V and J ends lie 15 bases apart. The germline V gene sets CDR1 to KGHDR and CDR2 to SFDVKD. The chain is assembled from TRBV24-1 and TRBJ1-4; a weak D assignment points to TRBD1 (5 bases agree). The sequence derives from an adult man with Graves' hyperthyroidism. The material sequenced was peripheral blood or thyroid tissue (not recorded which). The sequence in DNA is TGTGCCACCAGTGATTTCGGCGGCGGGGGTGGTGAAAAACTGTTTTTT. The encoded protein is CATSDFGGGGGEKLFF.